Reported below is one T cell receptor beta chain. Antigen unknown. These data are taken from a study of CD4 T cells in relation to SARS-CoV-2 and coronaviruses. CD4+ T cells from unexposed donors were obtained before the COVID-19 pandemic (2011-2018). Naive and memory CD4+ T cell DNA was deep-sequenced without culture. Profiled with immunoSEQ multiplex PCR; TCRdb holds only in-frame clones, not every one. The sample yields approximately 70,000 clones, approximately 93% seen once. CDR3 length equals 15 residues. The ends were cut back, 4 bases at V and 3 bases at J, with 16 bases in the middle. From germline, CDR1 is SEHNR and CDR2 FQNEAQ (reference sequence). Regarding the study as a whole: According to naive versus memory sequencing, detected responses are memory recall, not newly primed. Samples before the pandemic and after infection were not matched within any donor.

Sequenced material: naive CD4+ T cells from PBMCs. Subset in this sample: naive CD4+ T cells isolated by negative enrichment. The chain combines TRBV7-9 with TRBJ2-7; no clear D gene. The sequence was collected from a human donor in good health. The CDR3 loop is CASSSSPRVNYEQYF. The CDR3 nucleotides are TGTGCCAGCAGCTCATCCCCCCGGGTTAACTACGAGCAGTACTTC.